This passage covers 21 T cell receptor beta chains from one sample sequenced in a study of T cells after yellow fever vaccination. TCRdb processed the 5' RACE reads anew with MiXCR; each CDR3 protein has one entry. The data contain roughly 150,000 distinct CDR3 sequences, around 7.3% of them singletons. The specimen comprised CD4+ T cells sorted from PBMCs, sampled around 5 days after the first yellow fever vaccination. The receptors shown here come from a man between 18 and 35 years old who received the YFV17D yellow fever vaccine.

This clonotype was seen at least ten times. V is TRBV7-9 and J is TRBJ2-1; D is undetermined. Germline V gene sequence: CDR1 SEHNR, CDR2 FQNEAQ (reference sequence). V was clipped by 5 bases and J by 7 bases, with 12 bases between them. This CDR3 spans 13 amino acids. The CDR3 spells CASSGLGENEQFF. CDR3 DNA: TGTGCCAGCAGCGGGCTTGGCGAGAATGAGCAGTTCTTC.

The sample holds a few counts of this clonotype. The chain uses TRBV2 and TRBJ1-1; 7 bases map to TRBD1. This CDR3 has 13 residues. The germline gives CDR1 SNHLY, CDR2 FYNNEI. Losses at the gene ends were 6 bases for V and 5 bases for J; bases not matched to a gene: 6. The CDR3 spells CASRYRGETEAFF. In DNA, the CDR3 is TGTGCCAGCAGGTACAGGGGCGAGACTGAAGCTTTCTTT.

This clonotype was seen at least ten times. The V call is TRBV29-1, the J call TRBJ1-6; 10 bases are a match to TRBD1. Germline values: CDR1 SQVTM, CDR2 ANQGSEA. This CDR3 contains 17 residues. V shed 3 bases, J shed 11 bases, and the junction held 16 bases outside the gene matches. The CDR3 reads CSVERPRDRGVRTPLHF. The CDR3 coding sequence is TGCAGCGTTGAGAGGCCCCGGGACAGGGGCGTTAGGACACCCCTCCACTTT.

This clonotype was observed many times. V gene TRBV6-6 combines with J gene TRBJ2-5, with no clear D. The CDR3 has 12 residues. Trimming pared 4 bases from V and 4 bases from J, leaving 7 bases between. Germline V gene lookup returns CDR1 MNHNY and CDR2 SVGAGI (reference sequence). The CDR3 loop is CASSFGAETQYF. CDR3 DNA: TGTGCCAGCAGTTTCGGTGCAGAGACCCAGTACTTC.

This clonotype was detected a few times. This chain joins TRBV15 and TRBJ2-6; D unclear. CDR1 and CDR2 (germline): LNHNV, YYDKDF (reference sequence). The CDR3 sequence is 13 residues long. Trimming cost V 5 bases and J 2 bases, with 4 bases left between them. The CDR3 nucleotides read TGTGCCACCAGCCTCCCTGGGGCCAACGTCCTGACTTTC. Protein: CATSLPGANVLTF.

The chain recombines TRBV7-2 with TRBJ2-2, with D unresolved. Germline lookup yields CDR1 SGHTA and CDR2 FQGNSA. V was pared by 1 base and J by 7 bases, with 13 bases between. The CDR3 length is 15 residues. The CDR3 sequence: CASSLVANLFGELFF. In nucleotides, the CDR3 is TGTGCCAGCAGCTTAGTCGCCAACCTCTTCGGGGAGCTGTTTTTT.

This clonotype came up many times. The chain combines TRBV24-1 with TRBJ2-5; 10 bases are a match to TRBD2. After removal of 3 bases from V and 1 base from J, the junction contained 1 base not matched to a gene. Germline loops: CDR1 KGHDR, CDR2 SFDVKD. This CDR3 has 15 amino acids. The CDR3 loop reads CATSDPSGGQETQYF. For the CDR3, the DNA is TGTGCCACCAGTGATCCTAGCGGGGGCCAAGAGACCCAGTACTTC.

As regards this clonotype: This may be a read error: a much more frequent sequence differs by one nucleotide. This sequence joins TRBV19 and TRBJ2-2; maybe TRBD1 (5 bases). The CDR3 runs to 15 residues. Germline V gene data show CDR1 as LNHDA and CDR2 as SQIVND (reference sequence). Trimming took off 5 bases at V and 4 bases at J, with 14 bases between the two ends. The CDR3 sequence: CASSPGRVPTGELFF. The CDR3 DNA reads TGTGCCAGTAGTCCGGGCAGGGTGCCCACCGGGGAGCTGTTTTTT.

This chain connects TRBV12-2 to TRBJ1-4. TRBV12-2 is deemed a pseudogene. The CDR3 runs to 15 residues. The CDR3 reads CASRLAAGRDEQLFF. The CDR3 DNA follows: TGTGCAAGTCGCTTAGCGGCAGGGAGGGATGAACAACTGTTTTTT.

Concerning this clonotype: An end of the junction does not agree with germline; a read error may underlie this. The CDR3 coding sequence is TGTGCCAGCAGCTTAGCCAAGGGGGGACGTGATACGCATTATTTT. Its translation: CASSLAKGGRDTHYF. The V gene is TRBV7-8, the J gene TRBJ2-3; D may correspond to TRBD1 or TRBD2 (6 bases each). CDR1 SGHVS and CDR2 FQNEAQ come from the germline V gene. The CDR3 is 15 residues long.

In its sample, this clonotype was seen many times. The chain links TRBV10-3 to TRBJ2-1; D is perhaps TRBD2 (7 bases). This CDR3 is 13 amino acids long. The V end was cut by 6 bases, the J end by 4 bases, with 10 bases between. The germline V gene encodes CDR1 ENHRY and CDR2 SYGVKD. The CDR3 coding sequence is TGTGCCATCAGCGGGGGGCCGTACAATGAGCAGTTCTTC. Translation: CAISGGPYNEQFF.

This clonotype was picked up many times. The rearrangement links TRBV12-3 or TRBV12-4 to TRBJ2-7; D may be TRBD1 (6 bases). V lost 5 bases to trimming and J lost 0 bases, with 8 bases between them. CDR3 length: 13 amino acids. The CDR3 region is CASSRDTSYEQYF. CDR3 in DNA: TGTGCCAGCAGTCGGGACACCTCCTACGAGCAGTACTTC.

The CDR3 reads CASSLGFGWKETQYF. The DNA of the CDR3 is TGTGCCAGCAGCTTGGGGTTTGGGTGGAAAGAGACCCAGTACTTC. The chain links TRBV5-5 to TRBJ2-5; D ambiguous. This CDR3 region has 15 residues. V was shortened by 0 bases and J by 3 bases, with 12 bases between the two germline ends. The germline V gene has CDR1 SGHKS and CDR2 YYEKEE (reference sequence).

This clonotype was picked up many times. A junction end diverges from the germline sequence, so it may reflect a read error. This sequence joins TRBV6-4 and TRBJ1-5; D possibly corresponds to TRBD1 (5 bases). The germline CDR1 and CDR2 sequences are MRHNA and SNTAGT. The CDR3 contains 13 residues. The CDR3 nucleotides are TGTGCCAGCAGCCTTGACAGCACTCAGCCCCAGCATTTT. Residues: CASSLDSTQPQHF.

The rearrangement uses TRBV5-1 and TRBJ1-2, with a possible D match to TRBD1 (5 bases). The V and J ends lost 0 bases and 4 bases respectively, with 13 bases between them. From germline, CDR1 is SGHRS and CDR2 YFSETQ. This CDR3 comprises 15 residues. This CDR3 reads CASSLDTTGIYGYTF. In DNA form, the CDR3 reads TGCGCCAGCAGCTTGGATACAACAGGCATCTATGGCTACACCTTC.

This clonotype was counted ten times or more. This chain joins TRBV5-1 and TRBJ2-2; either TRBD1 or TRBD2 may fit D (6 bases each). The CDR3 runs 17 residues. Germline CDR1 reads SGHRS; CDR2 reads YFSETQ. The germline V and J ends were trimmed by 4 bases and 0 bases, with 16 bases remaining between them. CDR3 coding DNA: TGCGCCAGCAGCGGAGATGGGGGGCACTCGAACACCGGGGAGCTGTTTTTT. Translation: CASSGDGGHSNTGELFF.

This clonotype was seen many times. This chain uses TRBV10-3 with TRBJ1-1; 8 bases map to TRBD1. V dropped 6 bases and J dropped 1; count of bases not matched to a gene: 1. Germline values: CDR1 ENHRY, CDR2 SYGVKD. CDR3 length: 13 amino acids. CDR3 sequence (DNA): TGTGCCATCAGCGGGACAGGGAACACTGAAGCTTTCTTT. Protein sequence: CAISGTGNTEAFF.

This clonotype was seen ten or more times. CDR3 DNA: TGTGCCAGCAGCGCCAGGTCCGGGCCAGATACGCAGTATTTT. Its protein is CASSARSGPDTQYF. J is TRBJ2-3 and V is TRBV12-3 or TRBV12-4, with D unresolved. Trimming took off 6 bases at V and 4 bases at J, with 14 bases between the two ends. The CDR3 is made up of 14 amino acids.

Many counts were recorded for this clonotype. V usage is TRBV12-3 or TRBV12-4 and J usage is TRBJ1-1; D ambiguous. The V gene lost 2 bases and the J gene lost 2 bases, with 6 bases spanning the gap. The length of the CDR3 is 13 residues. The CDR3, as DNA: TGTGCCAGCAGTTTACAAAATAACACTGAAGCTTTCTTT. Its translation is CASSLQNNTEAFF.

This clonotype was picked up many times. The chain is built from TRBV12-3 or TRBV12-4 and TRBJ2-2; 11 nucleotides line up with TRBD2. CDR3 length equals 15 residues. The V and J ends lost 8 bases and 8 bases, in that order; junction bases with no gene match: 10. The CDR3 sequence is CASAERLAGRGELFF. CDR3 nucleotide sequence: TGTGCCAGCGCCGAAAGACTAGCGGGGAGAGGGGAGCTGTTTTTT.

The sample holds many counts of this clonotype. The chain has TRBV7-9 and TRBJ1-1; weak D call: TRBD1 (5 bases). The V gene's germline CDR1 is SEHNR and CDR2 FQNEAQ (reference sequence). The V end was cut by 0 bases, the J end by 1 base, with 12 bases between. The CDR3 extends over 16 amino acids. CDR3 nucleotides: TGTGCCAGCAGCTTAGCCGGACACCCGCGGAACACTGAAGCTTTCTTT. Protein sequence: CASSLAGHPRNTEAFF. The entire variable domain, with the rest obtained from reference TRBV7-9 and TRBJ1-1, is as follows: DTGVSQNPRHKITKRGQNVTFRCDPISEHNRLYWYRQTLGQGPEFLTYFQNEAQLEKSRLLSDRFSAERPKGSFSTLEIQRTEQGDSAMYLCASSLAGHPRNTEAFFGQGTRLTVV.